The sequence of this T cell receptor beta chain was determined in a study of beta chain features in type 1 diabetes. Study summary: In age, gender and cell yields, patients were similar to healthy donors. Examination covered around 110 million sorted cells spanning all samples.

Expressed TCRB transcripts were sequenced after all isolated RNA was converted to cDNA. Naive, central memory and regulatory T cell samples averaged about 4 million immunoSEQ reads each. Assay used: immunoSEQ multiplex PCR; TCRdb lists only in-frame clones, some missing. The sample shows 300,000 or so clones, approximately 8% of them seen only once. Study results and caveats: Across all four CD4+ subsets, people with type 1 diabetes showed modestly shorter TCRB CDR3s.

This clone was observed a handful of times. Antigen: not known. The sample taken for sequencing was central memory CD4+ T cells from blood. The source is a woman between 18 and 29 years old in good health.

CDR3 coding DNA: TGTGCCAGCAGTGAAGCAGATACGCAGTATTTT. Translating gives CASSEADTQYF. The chain uses TRBV6-1 and TRBJ2-3; D unclear. The germline V gene encodes CDR1 MNHNS and CDR2 SASEGT. With 0 bases removed from V and 5 bases from J, the gap between germline ends came to 0 bases. The CDR3 covers 11 residues.